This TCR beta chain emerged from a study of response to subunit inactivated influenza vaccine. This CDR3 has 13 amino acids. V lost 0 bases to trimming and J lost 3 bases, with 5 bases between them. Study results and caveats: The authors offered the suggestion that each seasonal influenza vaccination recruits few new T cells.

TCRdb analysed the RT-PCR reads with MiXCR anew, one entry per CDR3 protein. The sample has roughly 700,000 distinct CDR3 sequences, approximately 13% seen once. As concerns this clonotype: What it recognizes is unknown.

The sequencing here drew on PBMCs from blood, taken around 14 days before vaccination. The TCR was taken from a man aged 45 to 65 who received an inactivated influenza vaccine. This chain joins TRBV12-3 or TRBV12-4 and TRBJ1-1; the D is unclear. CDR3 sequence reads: CASSLAVDTEAFF. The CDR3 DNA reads TGTGCCAGCAGTTTAGCTGTCGACACTGAAGCTTTCTTT.